This entry lists 17 T cell receptor beta chains sequenced from one sample in a study of T cell repertoires in aging, cancer and after chemotherapy. A mixed TRB-A/B primer pool amplified rearranged TRB by multiplex touch-down PCR. MiXCR was run by TCRdb on the multiplex PCR reads, yielding one entry per CDR3 protein. The sample consists of about 9,800 distinct CDR3 sequences, around 38% of them appearing once. The template was genomic DNA from peripheral blood, not RNA. The sequenced sample was blood. The source is a human donor in good health.

This clonotype has more than one count but fewer than ten. V usage is TRBV5-5 and J usage is TRBJ1-1; D not certain. In germline, CDR1 is SGHKS, CDR2 YYEKEE (reference sequence). Trimming shortened V by 2 bases and J by 0 bases, and 11 bases separated the two germline ends. This CDR3 spans 15 amino acids. The CDR3 loop reads CASSFKVPVNTEAFF. DNA of the CDR3: TGTGCCAGCAGCTTTAAGGTCCCAGTGAACACTGAAGCTTTCTTT.

V usage is TRBV5-1 and J usage is TRBJ2-2; D gene uncertain. This CDR3 has 15 residues. Trimming took 0 bases from V and 1 from J, leaving 7 bases between them. Per the germline V gene, CDR1 is SGHRS and CDR2 is YFSETQ. The chain's CDR3 is CASSLGAKNTGELFF. The CDR3 DNA reads as TGCGCCAGCAGCTTGGGGGCCAAGAACACCGGGGAGCTGTTTTTT.

The V and J genes are TRBV12-3 or TRBV12-4 and TRBJ1-5, with 9 bases fitting TRBD1. Trimming removed 5 bases from V and 0 bases from J; junction bases left unmatched: 2. This CDR3 is built from 15 residues. As DNA, the CDR3 is TGTGCCAGCAGTGCACAGGGGGCTAGCAATCAGCCCCAGCATTTT. Its protein product is CASSAQGASNQPQHF.

Remarks on this clonotype: A much larger clone differs by one base, so this may be a read error. This chain uses TRBV29-1 with TRBJ2-7, with 10 bases that match TRBD2. Germline V gene sequence: CDR1 SQVTM, CDR2 ANQGSEA. The CDR3 is made up of 14 amino acids. CDR3 sequence (DNA): TGCAGCGTCCCGGACTCTAGCGGGGGCTACGTGCAGTACTTC. This codes for CSVPDSSGGYVQYF.

The DNA of the CDR3 is TGTGCCAGCACCGACGGGACTAGCACAGATACGCAGTATTTT. The encoded protein is CASTDGTSTDTQYF. The V gene is TRBV6-6, the J gene TRBJ2-3; D perhaps matches TRBD2 (6 bases). Trimming shortened V by 7 bases and J by 0 bases, and 11 bases separated the two germline ends. This CDR3 is 14 amino acids long. The germline V gene encodes CDR1 MNHNY and CDR2 SVGAGI (reference sequence).

This rearrangement joins TRBV5-6 to TRBJ2-7, with D possibly matching TRBD1 (5 bases). Trimming left V 5 bases short and J 1 base short, with 13 bases between. Germline V gives CDR1 SGHDT, CDR2 YYEEEE. This CDR3 is 14 amino acids long. The CDR3 loop is CASRPWGLSYEQYF. In DNA form, the CDR3 reads TGTGCCAGCAGACCCTGGGGCCTTTCCTACGAGCAGTACTTC.

The chain combines TRBV6-2 or TRBV6-3 with TRBJ2-7; weak D call: TRBD2 (6 bases). The V gene's germline CDR1 is MNHEY and CDR2 SVGEGT. The ends were cut back, 5 bases at V and 1 base at J, with 15 bases in the middle. The CDR3 consists of 15 residues. The CDR3 DNA sequence: TGTGCCAGCAGTGAAGATCAGGGAGGTTCCTACGAGCAGTACTTC. Its protein is CASSEDQGGSYEQYF.

By share, this clonotype counts as medium-sized (0.01 to 0.1%). This rearrangement joins TRBV6-4 to TRBJ2-1; TRBD2 aligns across 9 bases. Germline lookup yields CDR1 MRHNA and CDR2 SNTAGT. The CDR3 is made up of 14 amino acids. V was pared by 0 bases and J by 6 bases, with 0 bases of the junction left unmatched. The CDR3, as DNA: TGTGCCAGCAGTGACTCTAGCGGGAGCAATGAGCAGTTCTTC. It specifies CASSDSSGSNEQFF.

The V gene is TRBV11-1, the J gene TRBJ2-7; 9 bases agree with TRBD1. The CDR3 spans 15 residues. Trimming at V came to 6 bases and at J to 4 bases, leaving 10 bases not matched to a gene. Germline V gene data show CDR1 as SGHAT and CDR2 as FQDESV (reference sequence). This CDR3 reads CASSIEGQGAYEQYF. For the CDR3, the DNA is TGTGCCAGCAGTATCGAGGGACAGGGTGCTTACGAGCAGTACTTC.

J is TRBJ2-1 and V is TRBV24-1; 7 bases are shared with TRBD1. Germline V gives CDR1 KGHDR, CDR2 SFDVKD. V shed 6 bases and J 1 base; nucleotides not matched to a gene: 5. The CDR3 covers 15 residues. The DNA of the CDR3 is TGTGCCACCAGTCCGACAGGGAAATCCTACAATGAGCAGTTCTTC. This sequence encodes CATSPTGKSYNEQFF.

This clonotype is classed as medium-sized. The rearrangement uses TRBV19 and TRBJ2-1; TRBD2 matches at 12 bases. This CDR3 is 18 amino acids long. V lost 5 bases, J lost 9 bases, and 17 bases stayed unmatched. Germline loops: CDR1 LNHDA, CDR2 SQIVND (reference sequence). The DNA for the CDR3 is TGTGCCAGTAGTCCTCAAGCCCCGACTAGCGGGAGAGGTGGTGAGCAGTTCTTC. Translated: CASSPQAPTSGRGGEQFF.

This clonotype is labeled medium-sized. V usage is TRBV6-1 and J usage is TRBJ1-6, with TRBD1 matching over 7 bases. Unmatched junction bases numbered 2, after V lost 4 bases and J lost 2 bases. CDR1 is MNHNS and CDR2 is SASEGT in the germline V gene. The length of the CDR3 is 15 residues. The CDR3 spells CASSVGQAYNSPLHF. CDR3 nucleotide sequence: TGTGCCAGCAGTGTCGGACAGGCCTATAATTCACCCCTCCACTTT.

The rearrangement uses TRBV12-3 or TRBV12-4 and TRBJ2-3; a weak D match, TRBD2 (5 bases). V lost 7 bases, J lost 7 bases, and 15 bases lay in between. This CDR3 region has 13 residues. DNA for the CDR3: TGTGCCAGCACCATAGGAGGCGCCAATACGCAGTATTTT. Translated, it gives CASTIGGANTQYF.

As to this clonotype: One end of the junction fails to match germline, which may point to a read error. This rearrangement joins TRBV27 to TRBJ2-3; 7 bases map to TRBD2. The CDR3 spans 16 residues. Germline loops: CDR1 MNHEY, CDR2 SMNVEV (reference sequence). As DNA, the CDR3 is TGTGACAGCAGTTTTACCGGGAGGCCCTTAACAGATACGCAGTATTTT. This sequence encodes CDSSFTGRPLTDTQYF.

Details on this clonotype: This may be a read error, as it is one base from a much larger clone. The rearrangement joins TRBV30 to TRBJ2-1, with TRBD2 matching 13 bases. V shed 5 bases and J 1 base; nucleotides not matched to a gene: 11. The CDR3 runs 18 residues. From germline, CDR1 is GTSNPN and CDR2 SVGIG (reference sequence). CDR3 nucleotides: TGTGCCTGGGCCAGAGTAGGACTAGCGGGAGAGTCCTACAATGAGCAGTTCTTC. Translation: CAWARVGLAGESYNEQFF. The full variable domain, in which reference TRBV30 and TRBJ2-1 provide the parts outside the CDR3, is SQTIHQWPATLVQPVGSPLSLECTVEGTSNPNLYWYRQAAGRGLQLLFYSVGIGQISSEVPQNLSASRPQDRQFILSSKKLLLSDSGFYLCAWARVGLAGESYNEQFFGPGTRLTVL.

V and J are TRBV27 and TRBJ2-3; D remains unclear. Germline-derived CDR1 and CDR2 are MNHEY and SMNVEV (reference sequence). Trimming left V 3 bases short and J 1 base short, with 5 bases between. The CDR3 extends over 13 amino acids. Here the CDR3 DNA reads TGTGCCAGCAGTTTTGAAGGCACAGATACGCAGTATTTT. Encoded protein: CASSFEGTDTQYF.

The CDR3 DNA is TGTGCCAGCAGTTACCAGGGACAGGGATCGGGCACCGGGGAGCTGTTTTTT. Translated, it gives CASSYQGQGSGTGELFF. The chain combines TRBV6-5 with TRBJ2-2, with 9 nucleotides matching TRBD1. V lost 2 bases and J lost 4; bases outside the gene matches: 8. This CDR3 is built from 17 residues. Germline V gene sequence: CDR1 MNHEY, CDR2 SVGAGI.